The 8 T cell receptor beta chains listed next were all sequenced from one sample in a study of T-cell memory formation after mild COVID-19. One entry per CDR3 protein results from TCRdb running MiXCR on the 5' RACE reads. The sample has roughly 410,000 distinct CDR3 sequences, less than 25% seen once. Sequenced sample: PBMCs or a T cell subset sorted from them (not recorded which). All receptors derive from an adult woman who had mild COVID-19 (a few samples of this study predate the infection). Cell type and time point are not known.

The chain couples TRBV12-3 or TRBV12-4 to TRBJ2-2, with 8 bases matching TRBD2. This CDR3 has 14 residues. Trimming took 6 bases from V and 5 from J; bases not matched to a gene: 5. The CDR3 DNA is TGTGCCAGCAGGATGACTAGCGCGACCGGGGAGCTGTTTTTT. Residues: CASRMTSATGELFF.

The gene calls are TRBV24-1 and TRBJ2-7; 9 bases fit TRBD2. This CDR3 has 16 residues. V gave up 0 bases and J gave up 2 bases; unmatched junction bases: 4. Germline loops: CDR1 KGHDR, CDR2 SFDVKD. The CDR3 DNA sequence: TGTGCCACCAGTGATTTGTCGGCTAGCGGGACCTACGAGCAGTACTTC. Translation gives CATSDLSASGTYEQYF.

A few counts support this clonotype. In DNA, the CDR3 is TGTGCCAGCAGTTACTTCCCCGCGGAGACCCAGTACTTC. It specifies CASSYFPAETQYF. This chain connects TRBV6-2 or TRBV6-3 to TRBJ2-5; D gene uncertain. The CDR3 length is 13 residues. From germline, CDR1 is MNHEY and CDR2 SVGEGT. Trimming cost V 1 base and J 5 bases, with 8 bases left between them.

The rearrangement uses TRBV7-6 and TRBJ1-4; 8 bases map to TRBD1. This CDR3 comprises 13 residues. Germline trimming cut 8 bases from V and 4 bases from J; bases unmatched to any gene: 3. Germline values: CDR1 SGHVS, CDR2 FNYEAQ. The CDR3: CASQGANNEKLFF. As DNA, the CDR3 is TGTGCCAGCCAGGGGGCGAATAATGAAAAACTGTTTTTT.

This sequence joins TRBV12-3 or TRBV12-4 and TRBJ1-6; D remains unclear. There are 12 residues in the CDR3. Trimming pared 5 bases from V and 10 bases from J, leaving 9 bases between. The CDR3 loop is CASSPLGSPLHF. Written as DNA, the CDR3 is TGTGCCAGCAGTCCCCTGGGGTCACCCCTCCACTTT.

This sequence joins TRBV5-1 and TRBJ1-2; TRBD1 agrees at 7 bases. Per the germline V gene, CDR1 is SGHRS and CDR2 is YFSETQ. J lost 4 bases, V lost 2 bases, and 5 bases had no gene match. This CDR3 has 14 amino acids. The CDR3 spells CASSFETGSYGYTF. The CDR3 DNA sequence: TGCGCCAGCAGCTTCGAGACAGGGAGCTATGGCTACACCTTC. The full variable domain, with the rest looked up from reference TRBV5-1 and TRBJ1-2, is KAGVTQTPRYLIKTRGQQVTLSCSPISGHRSVSWYQQTPGQGLQFLFEYFSETQRNKGNFPGRFSGRQFSNSRSEMNVSTLELGDSALYLCASSFETGSYGYTFGSGTRLTVV.

This clonotype was seen more than once but under ten times. V gene TRBV14 combines with J gene TRBJ1-6; D possibly corresponds to TRBD1 (5 bases). This CDR3 has 12 amino acids. Germline CDR1 reads SGHDN; CDR2 reads FVKESK. Trimming stripped 1 base from V and 16 bases from J, with 11 bases between. CDR3 nucleotide sequence: TGTGCCAGCAGCCAAGTACGGGGCTTTCTCCACTTT. The encoded protein is CASSQVRGFLHF.

This clonotype was picked up a small number of times. The gene calls are TRBV12-5 and TRBJ1-2, with TRBD1 as a possible D gene (5 bases). The CDR3 totals 14 residues. Trimming removed 1 base at V and 4 bases at J, with 10 bases between. Germline loops: CDR1 LGHNT, CDR2 FRNRAP. The chain's CDR3 is CASGLGDSIYGYTF. DNA of the CDR3: TGTGCTAGTGGTTTGGGGGACTCCATCTATGGCTACACCTTC.